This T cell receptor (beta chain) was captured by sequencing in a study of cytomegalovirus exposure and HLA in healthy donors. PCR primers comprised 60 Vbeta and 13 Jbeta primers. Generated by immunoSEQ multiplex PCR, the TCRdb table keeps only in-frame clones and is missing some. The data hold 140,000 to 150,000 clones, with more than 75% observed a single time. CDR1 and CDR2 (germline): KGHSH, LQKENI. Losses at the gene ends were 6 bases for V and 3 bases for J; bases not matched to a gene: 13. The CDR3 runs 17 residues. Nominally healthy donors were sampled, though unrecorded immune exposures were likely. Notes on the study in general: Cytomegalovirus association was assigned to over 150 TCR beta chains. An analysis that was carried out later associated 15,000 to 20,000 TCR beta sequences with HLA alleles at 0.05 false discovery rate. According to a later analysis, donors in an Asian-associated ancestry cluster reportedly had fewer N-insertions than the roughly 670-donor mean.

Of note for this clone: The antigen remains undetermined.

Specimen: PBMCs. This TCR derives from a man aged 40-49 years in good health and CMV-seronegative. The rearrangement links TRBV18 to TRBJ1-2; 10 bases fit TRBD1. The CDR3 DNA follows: TGTGCCAGCTCCCCGGAATCCACCGGGACAGGGGACTATGGCTACACCTTC. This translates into CASSPESTGTGDYGYTF.